This passage covers 4 T cell receptor beta chains from one sample sequenced in a study of cytomegalovirus exposure and HLA in healthy donors. Generated by immunoSEQ multiplex PCR, the TCRdb table keeps only in-frame clones and is missing some. The sample contains 120,000 or so clones, 95% to 97% of which appear only once. What was sequenced was PBMCs. These receptors were obtained from a man between 18 and 35 years old in good health and CMV-seronegative.

This clone was recorded once. The chain employs TRBV7-9 and TRBJ1-2; 8 bases fit TRBD1. The junction had 5 bases not matched to a gene; V was cut back by 2 bases and J by 3 bases. The CDR3 totals 15 residues. The germline V gene has CDR1 SEHNR and CDR2 FQNEAQ (reference sequence). The CDR3 nucleotides read TGTGCCAGCAGCTTACCCAGGGGGCTATACTATGGCTACACCTTC. Translating gives CASSLPRGLYYGYTF.

The chain is built from TRBV4-3 and TRBJ2-1, with 11 bases that match TRBD2. This CDR3 is built from 17 residues. V lost 4 bases, J lost 6 bases, and 11 bases stayed unmatched. Germline V gene lookup returns CDR1 LGHNA and CDR2 YSLEER. CDR3 nucleotide sequence: TGCGCCAGCAGCCTGATAGGTAGCGGGAGGGCCTTCAATGAGCAGTTCTTC. As protein: CASSLIGSGRAFNEQFF.

The V and J genes are TRBV11-3 and TRBJ2-1; TRBD1 agrees at 9 bases. Looked up from germline, CDR1 is SGHNT and CDR2 is YENEEA. CDR3 length: 19 residues. J lost 2 bases, V lost 1 base, and 12 bases had no gene match. CDR3 sequence (DNA): TGTGCCAGCAGCTTAGGGACTACCGGGACAGGGACCCCCTACAATGAGCAGTTCTTC. As protein: CASSLGTTGTGTPYNEQFF.

The genes are TRBV11-2 and TRBJ2-7, with D possibly being TRBD2 (6 bases). Germline V gene sequence: CDR1 SGHAT, CDR2 FQNNGV. With 4 bases removed from V and 4 bases from J, the gap between germline ends came to 20 bases. This CDR3 has 16 residues. CDR3 amino acids: CASSSRAGFVTYEQYF. As DNA, the CDR3 is TGTGCCAGCAGCTCCCGTGCGGGGTTCGTGACGTACGAGCAGTACTTC. Combining the CDR3 with reference TRBV11-2 and TRBJ2-7 gives the whole variable domain EAGVAQSPRYKIIEKRQSVAFWCNPISGHATLYWYQQILGQGPKLLIQFQNNGVVDDSQLPKDRFSAERLKGVDSTLKIQPAKLEDSAVYLCASSSRAGFVTYEQYFGPGTRLTVT.